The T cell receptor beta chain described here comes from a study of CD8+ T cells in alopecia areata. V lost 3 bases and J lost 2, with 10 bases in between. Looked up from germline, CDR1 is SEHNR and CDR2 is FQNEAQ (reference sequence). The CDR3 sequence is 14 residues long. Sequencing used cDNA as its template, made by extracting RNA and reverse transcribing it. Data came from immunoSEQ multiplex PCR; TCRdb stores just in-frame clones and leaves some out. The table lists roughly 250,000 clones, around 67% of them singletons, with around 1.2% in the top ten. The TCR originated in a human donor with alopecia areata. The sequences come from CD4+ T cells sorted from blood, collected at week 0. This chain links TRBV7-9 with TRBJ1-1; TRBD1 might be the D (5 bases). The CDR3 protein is CASSFSQGNTEAFF. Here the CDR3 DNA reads TGTGCCAGCAGCTTTTCTCAGGGTAACACTGAAGCTTTCTTT.